The clone carrying this T cell receptor beta chain is medium-sized within its sample. The antigen remains undetermined. TCRdb reprocessed the reads with MiXCR, giving one entry per CDR3 protein. The data show around 6,300 distinct CDR3 sequences, 15% to 20% seen once. The data were taken from a study of liver allograft versus peripheral blood T cells. Study-level information: A comparison was made between T cell receptor repertoires in transplanted livers and those in recipients' peripheral blood.

Study-wide points: Reportedly, the T cell receptor repertoires inside liver allografts were not the same as those in peripheral blood.

The V and J ends lost 6 bases and 3 bases, in that order; junction bases with no gene match: 6. This CDR3 has 15 residues. Looked up from germline, CDR1 is KGHDR and CDR2 is SFDVKD. This receptor was taken from a human patient who had a liver transplant. A subset of T cells may come from the graft donor. V is TRBV24-1 and J is TRBJ2-3; 9 nucleotides agree with TRBD2. CDR3 in amino acids: CATSPGLAGTDTQYF. In DNA, the CDR3 is TGTGCCACCAGTCCGGGACTAGCAGGGACAGATACGCAGTATTTT.